Shown below are 30 T cell receptor beta chains from a single sample sequenced in a study of technical replicates of blood from several donors. Profiling relied on immunoSEQ multiplex PCR, and the TCRdb table lists in-frame clones only, not all of them. The table shows 65,000 to 80,000 clones, with 96% occurring only once. Material: T cells isolated from PBMCs. The receptors originated from a human donor in good health.

V is TRBV5-1 and J is TRBJ1-1; 9 bases fit TRBD1. The CDR3 extends over 14 amino acids. Germline lookup yields CDR1 SGHRS and CDR2 YFSETQ. The junction had 6 bases not matched to a gene; V was cut back by 2 bases and J by 7 bases. The CDR3, as DNA: TGCGCCAGCAGCTTACGACAGGGGGTTAATGAAGCTTTCTTT. Protein: CASSLRQGVNEAFF.

The V and J genes are TRBV13 and TRBJ1-1; D is unclear. Germline CDR1 reads PRHDT; CDR2 reads FYEKMQ (reference sequence). The CDR3 has 17 amino acids. Trimming stripped 7 bases from V and 0 bases from J, with 21 bases between. CDR3 coding DNA: TGTGCCAGCATCCCCTTGACCCGACTACTCATGAACACTGAAGCTTTCTTT. Protein product: CASIPLTRLLMNTEAFF.

The chain employs TRBV19 and TRBJ1-2; D gene ambiguous. This CDR3 region has 13 residues. V was trimmed by 4 bases and J by 3 bases, leaving 9 bases between them. Germline values: CDR1 LNHDA, CDR2 SQIVND (reference sequence). DNA for the CDR3: TGTGCCAGTAGTACACAGCTTTACTATGGCTACACCTTC. Residues: CASSTQLYYGYTF.

This clone has more than one count but fewer than ten. This sequence joins TRBV7-9 and TRBJ1-1; D might be TRBD1 (6 bases). V was pared by 8 bases and J by 4 bases, with 17 bases between. The CDR3 loop spans 14 amino acids. Germline V lookup: CDR1 SEHNR, CDR2 FQNEAQ (reference sequence). CDR3 loop: CASSRQAESTEAFF. The CDR3 region has the DNA TGTGCCAGCTCCCGACAGGCGGAGAGCACTGAAGCTTTCTTT.

V and J are TRBV6-1 and TRBJ1-2; D gene unclear. The germline V and J ends were trimmed by 1 base and 4 bases, with 10 bases remaining between them. Germline V lookup: CDR1 MNHNS, CDR2 SASEGT. CDR3 length: 14 amino acids. CDR3 in amino acids: CASSEDMGSYGYTF. The CDR3 coding sequence is TGTGCCAGCAGTGAAGATATGGGGAGCTATGGCTACACCTTC.

V and J are TRBV13 and TRBJ2-3; TRBD2 matches at 8 bases. Trimming cost V 7 bases and J 2 bases; bases outside gene matches: 11. The CDR3 runs 16 residues. Germline assignment: CDR1 PRHDT and CDR2 FYEKMQ (reference sequence). CDR3 bases: TGTGCCAGCACCACCAGGACTAGCCGCCCCACAGATACGCAGTATTTT. Amino acids: CASTTRTSRPTDTQYF.

The chain couples TRBV28 to TRBJ2-1; D possibly corresponds to TRBD1 (5 bases). This CDR3 region has 15 residues. V was trimmed by 3 bases and J by 5 bases, leaving 14 bases between them. Germline CDR1 MDHEN, CDR2 SYDVKM. This CDR3 is CASSFEAGINNEQFF. CDR3 bases: TGTGCCAGCAGTTTTGAAGCAGGGATAAACAATGAGCAGTTCTTC. Full variable domain (remainder filled in from reference TRBV28 and TRBJ2-1): DVKVTQSSRYLVKRTGEKVFLECVQDMDHENMFWYRQDPGLGLRLIYFSYDVKMKEKGDIPEGYSVSREKKERFSLILESASTNQTSMYLCASSFEAGINNEQFFGPGTRLTVL.

The V and J genes are TRBV28 and TRBJ2-2; 12 bases are a match to TRBD2. Trimming at V came to 3 bases and at J to 3 bases, leaving 5 bases not matched to a gene. The CDR3 extends over 17 amino acids. CDR1 is MDHEN, CDR2 SYDVKM, per germline. The CDR3 nucleotides read TGTGCCAGCAGTTTTCCCTCTAGCGGGAGGGACACCGGGGAGCTGTTTTTT. It is translated as CASSFPSSGRDTGELFF.

Concerning this clone: A read error may account for a junction end that differs from germline. The chain is built from TRBV6-1 and TRBJ2-7; D is possibly TRBD2 (6 bases). Germline-derived CDR1 and CDR2 are MNHNS and SASEGT. There are 11 residues in the CDR3. In DNA, the CDR3 is TGTGCCAGCAGCGAGACTAGTTCGCAGGGCTTC. It translates to CASSETSSQGF.

This clone appeared a single time. CDR3 region: CASTRGQQVTNYGYTF. For the CDR3, the DNA is TGTGCCAGCACCAGGGGGCAACAAGTAACGAACTATGGCTACACCTTC. V and J are TRBV9 and TRBJ1-2, with 8 bases that match TRBD1. From germline, CDR1 is SGDLS and CDR2 YYNGEE. The J segment lost 2 bases and the V segment lost 6 bases, leaving 12 bases of the junction unmatched. The CDR3 covers 16 residues.

The V gene is TRBV7-3, the J gene TRBJ1-1, with 10 bases matching TRBD1. This CDR3 is built from 13 residues. Germline trimming cut 5 bases from V and 11 bases from J; bases unmatched to any gene: 8. Germline V lookup: CDR1 SGHTA, CDR2 FQGTGA. The chain's CDR3 is CASSGGQGTGAFF. DNA of the CDR3: TGTGCCAGCAGCGGGGGACAGGGGACCGGCGCTTTCTTT.

The CDR3 loop is CASSTRTAMNTEAFF. CDR3 nucleotides: TGTGCCAGCAGCACCCGGACAGCCATGAACACTGAAGCTTTCTTT. V gene TRBV7-2 combines with J gene TRBJ1-1; the D gene is possibly TRBD1 (6 bases). This CDR3 has 15 residues. Trimming shortened V by 5 bases and J by 0 bases, and 13 bases separated the two germline ends. Germline V gene data show CDR1 as SGHTA and CDR2 as FQGNSA.

The V and J genes are TRBV7-2 and TRBJ2-5, with 11 positions matching TRBD2. V lost 5 bases to trimming and J lost 5 bases; unmatched junction nucleotides: 7. Germline V lookup: CDR1 SGHTA, CDR2 FQGNSA. This CDR3 spans 15 amino acids. The DNA of the CDR3 is TGTGCCAGCAGCCCCAGGACTAGCGGGTGGGAGACCCAGTACTTC. Translation: CASSPRTSGWETQYF.

The gene calls are TRBV11-2 and TRBJ2-1; D uncertain. In germline, CDR1 is SGHAT, CDR2 FQNNGV. The CDR3 is made up of 12 amino acids. V gave up 3 bases and J gave up 7 bases, with 7 bases separating them. The CDR3 DNA reads as TGTGCCAGCAGCTTCGATAGAAATGAGCAGTTCTTC. It is translated as CASSFDRNEQFF.

CDR3 sequence reads: CASRQGTSGSYEQYF. The CDR3, as DNA: TGTGCCAGCAGGCAAGGGACTAGCGGGTCCTACGAGCAGTACTTC. This chain uses TRBV6-6 with TRBJ2-7; TRBD2 agrees at 12 bases. Germline V gives CDR1 MNHNY, CDR2 SVGAGI (reference sequence). CDR3 length: 15 residues. The V and J ends lost 6 bases and 1 base, in that order; junction bases with no gene match: 4.

V is TRBV5-6 and J is TRBJ1-1, with a possible D match to TRBD1 (6 bases). In germline, CDR1 is SGHDT, CDR2 YYEEEE. This CDR3 is 14 amino acids long. Between the trimmed V and J ends, which lost 4 bases and 1 base, there was a span of 11 bases. The CDR3 spells CASSTGHRNTEAFF. Here the CDR3 DNA reads TGTGCCAGCAGCACGGGACACCGGAACACTGAAGCTTTCTTT. The full variable domain, completed using reference TRBV5-6 and TRBJ1-1, is DAGVTQSPTHLIKTRGQQVTLRCSPKSGHDTVSWYQQALGQGPQFIFQYYEEEERQRGNFPDRFSGHQFPNYSSELNVNALLLGDSALYLCASSTGHRNTEAFFGQGTRLTVV.

This clone has a single count. This sequence joins TRBV27 and TRBJ1-2, with no clear D. CDR1 is MNHEY, CDR2 SMNVEV, per germline (reference sequence). The CDR3 loop spans 13 amino acids. V was clipped by 0 bases and J by 2 bases, with 4 bases between them. Here the CDR3 DNA reads TGTGCCAGCAGTTTATCCGTGAACTATGGCTACACCTTC. Its protein product is CASSLSVNYGYTF.

The rearrangement links TRBV5-1 to TRBJ1-4; D unclear. Germline values: CDR1 SGHRS, CDR2 YFSETQ. This CDR3 has 16 residues. Trimming took 1 base from V and 5 from J, leaving 15 bases between them. CDR3 nucleotides: TGCGCCAGCAGCTTGAGATCCGGGAACCACAATGAAAAACTGTTTTTT. It codes for CASSLRSGNHNEKLFF.

This chain joins TRBV14 and TRBJ2-7; 11 bases are a match to TRBD1. CDR3 size: 15 residues. Germline loops: CDR1 SGHDN, CDR2 FVKESK. V shed 1 base and J 2 bases; nucleotides not matched to a gene: 1. The CDR3 DNA follows: TGTGCCAGCAGCCAAGGGACAGGGGGCACCTACGAGCAGTACTTC. Its translation: CASSQGTGGTYEQYF.

DNA for the CDR3: TGTGCCAGTATTCCTTGGCAGGGTTGGGTAGGGCCCCAGCATTTT. This encodes CASIPWQGWVGPQHF. The chain uses TRBV19 and TRBJ1-5; a possible D gene is TRBD1 (5 bases). Germline values: CDR1 LNHDA, CDR2 SQIVND (reference sequence). The CDR3 consists of 15 residues. Trimming cost V 7 bases and J 9 bases, with 22 bases left between them.

This chain uses TRBV27 with TRBJ2-2; 9 nucleotides agree with TRBD1. This CDR3 spans 21 amino acids. Unmatched junction bases numbered 19, after V lost 2 bases and J lost 3 bases. Germline CDR1 is MNHEY and CDR2 is SMNVEV (reference sequence). CDR3 nucleotide sequence: TGTGCCAGCAGTTTACGATTTTCCCGATATTTGAGACAGGGGGACACCGGGGAGCTGTTTTTT. Translation: CASSLRFSRYLRQGDTGELFF.

The V gene is TRBV28, the J gene TRBJ2-7; possible D gene TRBD1, 6 bases. Germline V gene sequence: CDR1 MDHEN, CDR2 SYDVKM. CDR3 length: 14 residues. Deletions cut 6 bases from V and 6 bases from J, with 18 bases between. The CDR3 spells CASREDRIFGEQYF. The DNA of the CDR3 is TGTGCCAGCAGGGAGGACAGAATTTTCGGCGAGCAGTACTTC. Full variable domain (outside the CDR3, taken from reference TRBV28 and TRBJ2-7): DVKVTQSSRYLVKRTGEKVFLECVQDMDHENMFWYRQDPGLGLRLIYFSYDVKMKEKGDIPEGYSVSREKKERFSLILESASTNQTSMYLCASREDRIFGEQYFGPGTRLTVT.

CDR3 sequence: CASSLAQGRGNTEAFF. The CDR3 nucleotides are TGTGCCAGCAGCTTAGCGCAGGGAAGGGGGAACACTGAAGCTTTCTTT. The chain couples TRBV7-9 to TRBJ1-1; possible D gene TRBD1, 5 bases. Trimming shortened V by 0 bases and J by 1 base, and 12 bases separated the two germline ends. CDR1 is SEHNR, CDR2 FQNEAQ, per germline (reference sequence). The CDR3 loop spans 16 amino acids.

This clone appeared once. The rearrangement joins TRBV28 to TRBJ2-1; 7 bases are shared with TRBD2. CDR3 length equals 19 residues. V was clipped by 5 bases and J by 4 bases; unmatched bases: 20. Germline V gene lookup returns CDR1 MDHEN and CDR2 SYDVKM. The CDR3 DNA reads TGTGCCAGCAGTCCCCGTTCTGGGCGGCAAAGCGGGATATACAATGAGCAGTTCTTC. Translation gives CASSPRSGRQSGIYNEQFF.

The genes are TRBV5-1 and TRBJ1-2; 7 positions match TRBD1. Germline V CDR1 and CDR2: SGHRS, YFSETQ. With 5 bases clipped from V and 7 bases from J, the junction kept 8 bases outside the gene matches. The CDR3 runs to 13 residues. In DNA form, the CDR3 reads TGCGCCAGCAGTCAGACAGGGCTCTCTGGCTACACCTTC. This gives the protein CASSQTGLSGYTF.

The chain links TRBV18 to TRBJ1-4, with 8 bases aligning to TRBD1. CDR3 size: 14 residues. Germline CDR1 is KGHSH and CDR2 is LQKENI. V lost 6 bases and J lost 8; bases outside the gene matches: 8. This chain's CDR3 is CASSSQGAREKLFF. The CDR3 coding sequence is TGTGCCAGCTCTTCGCAGGGGGCAAGAGAAAAACTGTTTTTT.

The J gene is TRBJ2-3, the V gene TRBV27; 8 bases line up with TRBD2. The junction had 11 bases not matched to a gene; V was cut back by 5 bases and J by 4 bases. The CDR3 runs 16 residues. The germline CDR1 and CDR2 sequences are MNHEY and SMNVEV (reference sequence). The CDR3 nucleotides are TGTGCCAGCAGTCCCCAAGCGGGAGTAAGCCCAGATACGCAGTATTTT. As protein: CASSPQAGVSPDTQYF.

The chain is built from TRBV4-1 and TRBJ1-1; unclear D gene. V was pared by 3 bases and J by 2 bases, with 4 bases between. CDR3 length: 12 amino acids. Germline values: CDR1 MGHRA, CDR2 YSYEKL. Written as DNA, the CDR3 is TGCGCCAGCAGCCACCAAAACACTGAAGCTTTCTTT. This codes for CASSHQNTEAFF.

The V gene is TRBV6-5, the J gene TRBJ1-2; 9 bases agree with TRBD1. The germline gives CDR1 MNHEY, CDR2 SVGAGI. Trimming took 5 bases from V and 4 from J; bases not matched to a gene: 2. This CDR3 has 13 amino acids. CDR3 loop: CASSQTGGYGYTF. CDR3 sequence (DNA): TGTGCCAGCAGTCAGACAGGGGGCTATGGCTACACCTTC.

The chain couples TRBV5-4 to TRBJ1-1; 8 nucleotides agree with TRBD1. The germline V gene encodes CDR1 SGHNT and CDR2 YYREEE (reference sequence). CDR3 length: 15 residues. V gave up 1 base and J gave up 3 bases; unmatched junction bases: 5. The CDR3 reads CASSLIGTGDTEAFF. CDR3 bases: TGTGCCAGCAGCTTGATCGGGACAGGCGACACTGAAGCTTTCTTT.